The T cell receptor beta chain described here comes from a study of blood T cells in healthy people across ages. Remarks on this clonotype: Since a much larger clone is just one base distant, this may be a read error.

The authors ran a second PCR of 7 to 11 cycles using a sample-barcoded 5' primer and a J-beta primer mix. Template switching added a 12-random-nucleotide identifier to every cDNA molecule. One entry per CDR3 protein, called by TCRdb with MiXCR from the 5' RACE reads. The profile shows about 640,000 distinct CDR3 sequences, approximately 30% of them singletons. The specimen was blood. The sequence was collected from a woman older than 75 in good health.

This chain's CDR3 is CASSGGTVWGEQYF. For the CDR3, the DNA is TGTGCCAGCAGCGGAGGGACAGTTTGGGGCGAGCAGTACTTC. The V gene is TRBV5-5, the J gene TRBJ2-7; D may be TRBD1 (7 bases). Germline lookup yields CDR1 SGHKS and CDR2 YYEKEE (reference sequence). V shed 4 bases and J shed 6 bases, with 17 bases lying between them. The CDR3 loop spans 14 amino acids.